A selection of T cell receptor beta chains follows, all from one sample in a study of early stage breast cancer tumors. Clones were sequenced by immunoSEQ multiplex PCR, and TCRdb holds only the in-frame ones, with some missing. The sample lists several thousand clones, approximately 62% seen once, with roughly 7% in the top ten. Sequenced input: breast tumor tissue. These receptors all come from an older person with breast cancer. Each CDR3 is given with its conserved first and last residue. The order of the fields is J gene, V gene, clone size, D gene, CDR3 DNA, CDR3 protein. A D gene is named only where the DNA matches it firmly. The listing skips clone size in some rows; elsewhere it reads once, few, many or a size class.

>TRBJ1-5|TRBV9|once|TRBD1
TGTGCCAGCAGCGAGACAGGGGATCCACATCAGCCCCAGCATTTT
CASSETGDPHQPQHF
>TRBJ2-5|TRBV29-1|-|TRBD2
TGCAGCGTCGTAAACTTAGCGGGGGGGAAAGAGACCCAGTACTTC
CSVVNLAGGKETQYF
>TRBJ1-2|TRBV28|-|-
TGTGCAACAGGCGGTTCGAACTATGGCTACACCTTC
CATGGSNYGYTF
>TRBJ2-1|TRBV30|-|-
TGTGCCTGGAGTGTATGGGGGGATGAGCAGTTCTTC
CAWSVWGDEQFF
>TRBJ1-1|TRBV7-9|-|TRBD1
TGTGCCAGCAGCTTAGGGACAGGGTCTGGGAACACTGAAGCTTTCTTT
CASSLGTGSGNTEAFF
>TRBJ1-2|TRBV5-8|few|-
TGTGCCAGCAGCTTGAGTCTCGGGTTAGGCGGCTACACCTTC
CASSLSLGLGGYTF
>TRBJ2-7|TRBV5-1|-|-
TGCGCCAGCAGCTTGGTTTTTAACAGGGCTCGCGAGCAGTACTTC
CASSLVFNRAREQYF
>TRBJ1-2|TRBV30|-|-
TGTGCCTGGAGGACCGGGACATCCTCAAGGAGCGGCTACACCTTC
CAWRTGTSSRSGYTF
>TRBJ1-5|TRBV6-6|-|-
TGTGCCAGCAGTTTCCGTCAGGGGAGCAATCAGCCCCAGCATTTT
CASSFRQGSNQPQHF
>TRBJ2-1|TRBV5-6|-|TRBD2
TGTGCCAGCAGCTTTAGCGGGGGACCTTACAATGAGCAGTTCTTC
CASSFSGGPYNEQFF
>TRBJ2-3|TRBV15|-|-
TGTGCCACCAGCAGAGAAGGGGGAGTAGGAGGAGATACGCAGTATTTT
CATSREGGVGGDTQYF
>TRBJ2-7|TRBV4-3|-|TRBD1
TGCGCCAGCAGCCAAGATCTCGTTTTCCAGGGGGAATACGAGCAGTACTTC
CASSQDLVFQGEYEQYF
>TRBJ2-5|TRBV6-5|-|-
TGTGCCAGCAGTTACTGGGGGCCGGGGGAGACCCAGTACTTC
CASSYWGPGETQYF
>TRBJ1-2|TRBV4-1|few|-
TGCGCCAGCAGCCAATTAGATGGTTCCTATGGCTACACCTTC
CASSQLDGSYGYTF
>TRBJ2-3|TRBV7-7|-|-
TGTGCCAGCAGCCCAAGTGCCCCTCCACAGATCACAGATACGCAGTATTTT
CASSPSAPPQITDTQYF
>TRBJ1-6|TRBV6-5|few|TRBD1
TGTGCCACCGCGGACAGGTCGAATTCACCCCTCCACTTT
CATADRSNSPLHF
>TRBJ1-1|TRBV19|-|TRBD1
TGTGCCAGTAGTATCGGGACAGGGGTCGGGACTGAAGCTTTCTTT
CASSIGTGVGTEAFF
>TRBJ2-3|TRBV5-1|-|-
TGCGCCAGCAGCTTGGTTCAGGGGACAGATACGCAGTATTTT
CASSLVQGTDTQYF
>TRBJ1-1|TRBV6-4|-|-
TGTGCCAGCAGTTTGACAGGGAACACTGAAGCTTTCTTT
CASSLTGNTEAFF
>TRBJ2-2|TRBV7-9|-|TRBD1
TGTGCCAGCAGCTTTACCGGGACAGGGGACACCGGGGAGCTGTTTTTT
CASSFTGTGDTGELFF
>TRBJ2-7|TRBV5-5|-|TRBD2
TGTGCCAGCAGCTCGACTAGCGGGGGGGGTTACGAGCAGTACTTC
CASSSTSGGGYEQYF
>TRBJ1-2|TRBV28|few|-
TGTGCCAGCAGTTTTCAGGGGCACGGCTACACCTTC
CASSFQGHGYTF
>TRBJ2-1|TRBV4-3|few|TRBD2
TGCGCCAGCAGCCAAGATTGGGCTAGCGGGGCAGATGAGCAGTTCTTC
CASSQDWASGADEQFF
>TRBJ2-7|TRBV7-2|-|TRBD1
TGTGCCAGCAGCTTGAATGGACAGGACTTCTACGAGCAGTACTTC
CASSLNGQDFYEQYF
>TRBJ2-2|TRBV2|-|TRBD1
TGTGCCAGCACCCCTCGGACAGGGGTTAACACCGGGGAGCTGTTTTTT
CASTPRTGVNTGELFF
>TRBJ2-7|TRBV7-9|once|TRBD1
TGTGCCAGCAGCGTAGGGGGCGGCTACGAGCAGTACTTC
CASSVGGGYEQYF
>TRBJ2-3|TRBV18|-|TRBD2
TGTGCCAGCTCAGGTACAGCGGGGAGCACAGATACGCAGTATTTT
CASSGTAGSTDTQYF
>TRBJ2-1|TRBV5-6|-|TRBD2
TGTGCCAGCAGCTTGAATCGTCGGGAGGCGGGAGGGCAGTTCTTC
CASSLNRREAGGQFF
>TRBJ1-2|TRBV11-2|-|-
TGTGCCAGCAGCTTAGAGGCCCAAACCCCCCGCTACACCTTC
CASSLEAQTPRYTF
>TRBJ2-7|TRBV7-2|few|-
TGTGCCAGCAGCTTAGAGAGGGCCTACGAGCAGTACTTC
CASSLERAYEQYF
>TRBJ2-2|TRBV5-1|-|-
TGCGCCAGCAGCTTGGGACAGCCCGGCACCGGGGAGCTGTTTTTT
CASSLGQPGTGELFF
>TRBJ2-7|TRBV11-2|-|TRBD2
TGTGCCAGCAGCTTATCCGGGACTAGCGGGGGCCGCTCCTACGAGCAGTACTTC
CASSLSGTSGGRSYEQYF
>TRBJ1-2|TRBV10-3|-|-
TGTGCCAGTACAGGAACGCCTGGCTATGGCTACACCTTC
CASTGTPGYGYTF